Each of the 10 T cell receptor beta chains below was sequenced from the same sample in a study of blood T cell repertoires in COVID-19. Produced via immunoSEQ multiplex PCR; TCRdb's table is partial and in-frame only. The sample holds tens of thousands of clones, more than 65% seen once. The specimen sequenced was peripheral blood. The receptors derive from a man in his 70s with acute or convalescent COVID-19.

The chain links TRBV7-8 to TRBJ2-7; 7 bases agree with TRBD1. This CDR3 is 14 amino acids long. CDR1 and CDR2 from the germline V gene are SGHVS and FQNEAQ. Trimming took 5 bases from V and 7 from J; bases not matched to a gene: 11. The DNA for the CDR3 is TGTGCCAGCAGCCCAAATACAGGGGTGGGAGAGCAGTACTTC. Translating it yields CASSPNTGVGEQYF.

CDR3 in amino acids: CASSFLGLAASTDTQYF. CDR3 DNA: TGTGCCAGCAGTTTTTTAGGGCTAGCGGCTAGCACAGATACGCAGTATTTT. The gene calls are TRBV28 and TRBJ2-3; 7 nucleotides match TRBD2. Germline CDR1 reads MDHEN; CDR2 reads SYDVKM. With 3 bases clipped from V and 0 bases from J, the junction kept 9 bases outside the gene matches. This CDR3 spans 17 amino acids. The entire variable domain, with the rest obtained from reference TRBV28 and TRBJ2-3, is as follows: DVKVTQSSRYLVKRTGEKVFLECVQDMDHENMFWYRQDPGLGLRLIYFSYDVKMKEKGDIPEGYSVSREKKERFSLILESASTNQTSMYLCASSFLGLAASTDTQYFGPGTRLTVL.

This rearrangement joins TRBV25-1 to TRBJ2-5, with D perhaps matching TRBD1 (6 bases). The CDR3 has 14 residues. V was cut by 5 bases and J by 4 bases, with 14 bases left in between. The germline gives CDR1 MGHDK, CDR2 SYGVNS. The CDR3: CASSPQTGTETQYF. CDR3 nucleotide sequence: TGTGCCAGCAGTCCCCAGACAGGCACAGAGACCCAGTACTTC.

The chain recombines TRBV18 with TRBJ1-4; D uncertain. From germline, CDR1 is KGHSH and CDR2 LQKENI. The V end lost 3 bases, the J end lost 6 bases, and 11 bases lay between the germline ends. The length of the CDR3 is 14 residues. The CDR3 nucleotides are TGTGCCAGCTCACCCTACAGCTTGTATGAAAAACTGTTTTTT. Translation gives CASSPYSLYEKLFF.

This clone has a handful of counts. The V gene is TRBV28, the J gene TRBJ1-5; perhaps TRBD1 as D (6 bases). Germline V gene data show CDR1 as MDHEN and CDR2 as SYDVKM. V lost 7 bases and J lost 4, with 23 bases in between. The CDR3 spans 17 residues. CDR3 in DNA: TGTGCCAGCAACGCCCTACCCAGGACAGCACATAATCAGCCCCAGCATTTT. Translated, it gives CASNALPRTAHNQPQHF.

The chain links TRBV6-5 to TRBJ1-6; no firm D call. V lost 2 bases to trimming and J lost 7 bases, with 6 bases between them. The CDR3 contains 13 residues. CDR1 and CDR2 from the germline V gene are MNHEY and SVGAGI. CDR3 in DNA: TGTGCCAGCAGTTACACGGGAAATTCACCCCTCCACTTT. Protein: CASSYTGNSPLHF.

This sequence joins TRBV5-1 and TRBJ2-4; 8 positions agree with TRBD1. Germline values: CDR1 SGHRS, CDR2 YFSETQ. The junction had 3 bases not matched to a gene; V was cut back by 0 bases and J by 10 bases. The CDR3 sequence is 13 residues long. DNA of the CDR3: TGCGCCAGCAGCTTGGGGCAGGGGGCTATTCAGTACTTC. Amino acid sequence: CASSLGQGAIQYF.

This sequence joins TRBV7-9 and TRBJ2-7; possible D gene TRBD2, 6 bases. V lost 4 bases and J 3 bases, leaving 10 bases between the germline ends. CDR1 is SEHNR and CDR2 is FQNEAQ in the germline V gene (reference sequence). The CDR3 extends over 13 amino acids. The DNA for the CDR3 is TGTGCCAGCAGCTCCCCCGGGAGCTACGAGCAGTACTTC. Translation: CASSSPGSYEQYF.

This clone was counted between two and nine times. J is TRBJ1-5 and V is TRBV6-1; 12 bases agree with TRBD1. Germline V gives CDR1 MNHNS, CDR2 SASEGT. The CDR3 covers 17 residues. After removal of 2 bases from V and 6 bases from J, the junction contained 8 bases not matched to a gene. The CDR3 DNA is TGTGCCAGCAGTGAACTTCGGGGGACAGGGGGCTCTCAGCCCCAGCATTTT. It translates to CASSELRGTGGSQPQHF.

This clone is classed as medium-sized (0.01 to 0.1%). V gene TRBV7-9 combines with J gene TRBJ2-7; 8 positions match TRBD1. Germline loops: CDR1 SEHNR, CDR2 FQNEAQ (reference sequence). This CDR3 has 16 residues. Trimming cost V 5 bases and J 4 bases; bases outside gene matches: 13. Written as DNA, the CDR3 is TGTGCCAGCAGCCCGCTGGGACAGGAGGGGGATTACGAGCAGTACTTC. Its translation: CASSPLGQEGDYEQYF. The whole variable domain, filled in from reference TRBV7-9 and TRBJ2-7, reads DTGVSQNPRHKITKRGQNVTFRCDPISEHNRLYWYRQTLGQGPEFLTYFQNEAQLEKSRLLSDRFSAERPKGSFSTLEIQRTEQGDSAMYLCASSPLGQEGDYEQYFGPGTRLTVT.